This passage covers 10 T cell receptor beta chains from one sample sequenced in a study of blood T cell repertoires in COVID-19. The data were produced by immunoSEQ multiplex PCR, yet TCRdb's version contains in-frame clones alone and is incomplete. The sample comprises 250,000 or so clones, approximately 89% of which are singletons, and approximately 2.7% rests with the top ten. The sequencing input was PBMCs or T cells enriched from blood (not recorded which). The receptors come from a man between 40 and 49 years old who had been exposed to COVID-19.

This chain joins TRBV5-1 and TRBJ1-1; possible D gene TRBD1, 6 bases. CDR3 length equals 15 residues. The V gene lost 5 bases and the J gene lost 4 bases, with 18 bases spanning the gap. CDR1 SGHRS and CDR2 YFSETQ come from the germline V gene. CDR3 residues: CASRQGWAQRTEAFF. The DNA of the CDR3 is TGCGCCAGCAGACAGGGTTGGGCACAGCGCACTGAAGCTTTCTTT.

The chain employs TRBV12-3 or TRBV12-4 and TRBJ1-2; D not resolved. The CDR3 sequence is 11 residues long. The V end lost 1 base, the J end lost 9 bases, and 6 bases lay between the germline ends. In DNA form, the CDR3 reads TGTGCCAGCAGTTTAGAAAGCAGCTACACCTTC. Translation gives CASSLESSYTF.

The CDR3: CASSQVLRATNEKLFF. CDR3 coding DNA: TGTGCCAGCAGCCAAGTTTTGAGAGCAACTAATGAAAAACTGTTTTTT. The chain recombines TRBV4-2 with TRBJ1-4; D gene unclear. Trimming pared 1 base from V and 0 bases from J, leaving 9 bases between. Looked up from germline, CDR1 is LGHNA and CDR2 is YNFKEQ. This CDR3 contains 16 residues.

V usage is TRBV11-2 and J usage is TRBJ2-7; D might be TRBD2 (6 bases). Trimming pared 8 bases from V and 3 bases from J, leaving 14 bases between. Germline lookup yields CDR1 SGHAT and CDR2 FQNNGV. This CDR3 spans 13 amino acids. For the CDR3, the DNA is TGTGCCAGCGGGGGGTACAAAAGCTACGAGCAGTACTTC. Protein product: CASGGYKSYEQYF.

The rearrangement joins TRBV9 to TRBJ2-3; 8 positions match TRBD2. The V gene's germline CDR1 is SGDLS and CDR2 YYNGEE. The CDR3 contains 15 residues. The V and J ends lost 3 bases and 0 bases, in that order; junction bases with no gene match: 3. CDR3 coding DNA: TGTGCCAGCAGCGCGGGGGGGCAAAGCACAGATACGCAGTATTTT. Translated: CASSAGGQSTDTQYF. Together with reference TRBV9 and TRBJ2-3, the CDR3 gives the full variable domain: DSGVTQTPKHLITATGQRVTLRCSPRSGDLSVYWYQQSLDQGLQFLIQYYNGEERAKGNILERFSAQQFPDLHSELNLSSLELGDSALYFCASSAGGQSTDTQYFGPGTRLTVL.

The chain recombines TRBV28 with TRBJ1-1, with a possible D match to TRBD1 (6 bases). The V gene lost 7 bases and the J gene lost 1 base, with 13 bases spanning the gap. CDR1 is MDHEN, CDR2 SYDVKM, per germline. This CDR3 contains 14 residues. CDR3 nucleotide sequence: TGTGCCAGCATTTCCCCGGACAGGAACACTGAAGCTTTCTTT. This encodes CASISPDRNTEAFF.

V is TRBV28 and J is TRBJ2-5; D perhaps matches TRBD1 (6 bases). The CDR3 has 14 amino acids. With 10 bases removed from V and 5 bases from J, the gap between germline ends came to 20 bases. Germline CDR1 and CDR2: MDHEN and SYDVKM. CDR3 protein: CATRTVKETETQYF. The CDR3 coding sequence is TGTGCCACTCGGACAGTAAAAGAGACGGAGACCCAGTACTTC.

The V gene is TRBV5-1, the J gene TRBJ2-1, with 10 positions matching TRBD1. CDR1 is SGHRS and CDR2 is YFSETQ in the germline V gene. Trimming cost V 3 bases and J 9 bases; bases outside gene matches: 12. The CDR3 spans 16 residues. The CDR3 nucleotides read TGCGCCAGCAGCTCGAGTCCCGGGACAGGGGTAAGTGAGCAGTTCTTC. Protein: CASSSSPGTGVSEQFF.

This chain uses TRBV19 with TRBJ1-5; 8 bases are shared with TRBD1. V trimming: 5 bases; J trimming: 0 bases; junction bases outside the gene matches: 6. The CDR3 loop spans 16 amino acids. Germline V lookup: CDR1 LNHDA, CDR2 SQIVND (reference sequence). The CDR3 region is CASSPRTGYSNQPQHF. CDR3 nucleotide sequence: TGTGCCAGTAGTCCCCGGACAGGGTATAGCAATCAGCCCCAGCATTTT.

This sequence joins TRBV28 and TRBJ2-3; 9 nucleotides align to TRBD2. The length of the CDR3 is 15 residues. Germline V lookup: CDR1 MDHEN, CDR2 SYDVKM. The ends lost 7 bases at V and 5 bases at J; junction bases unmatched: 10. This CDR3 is CASTRAGGWKDTQYF. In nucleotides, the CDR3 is TGTGCCAGCACTCGGGCGGGAGGGTGGAAAGATACGCAGTATTTT. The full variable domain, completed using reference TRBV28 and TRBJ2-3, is DVKVTQSSRYLVKRTGEKVFLECVQDMDHENMFWYRQDPGLGLRLIYFSYDVKMKEKGDIPEGYSVSREKKERFSLILESASTNQTSMYLCASTRAGGWKDTQYFGPGTRLTVL.